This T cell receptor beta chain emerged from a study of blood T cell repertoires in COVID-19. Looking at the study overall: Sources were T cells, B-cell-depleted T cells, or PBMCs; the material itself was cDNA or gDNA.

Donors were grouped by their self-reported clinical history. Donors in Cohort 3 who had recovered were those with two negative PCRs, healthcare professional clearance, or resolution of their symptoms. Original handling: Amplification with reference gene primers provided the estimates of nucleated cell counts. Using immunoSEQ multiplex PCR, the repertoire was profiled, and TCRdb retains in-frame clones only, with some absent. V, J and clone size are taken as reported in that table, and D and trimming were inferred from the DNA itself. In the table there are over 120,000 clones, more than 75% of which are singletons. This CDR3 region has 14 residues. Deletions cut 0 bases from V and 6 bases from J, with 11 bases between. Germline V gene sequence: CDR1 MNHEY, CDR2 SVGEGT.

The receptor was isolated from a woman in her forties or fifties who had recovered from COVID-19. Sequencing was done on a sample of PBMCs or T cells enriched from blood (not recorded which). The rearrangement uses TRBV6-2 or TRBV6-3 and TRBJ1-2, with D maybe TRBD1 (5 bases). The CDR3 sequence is CASSYSLGADGYTF. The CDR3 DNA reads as TGTGCCAGCAGTTACTCGCTAGGGGCAGATGGCTACACCTTC.